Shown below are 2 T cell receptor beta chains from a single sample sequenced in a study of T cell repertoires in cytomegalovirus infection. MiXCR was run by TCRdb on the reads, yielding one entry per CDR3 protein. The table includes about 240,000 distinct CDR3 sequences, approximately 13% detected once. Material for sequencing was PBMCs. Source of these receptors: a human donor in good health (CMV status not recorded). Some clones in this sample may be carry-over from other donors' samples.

CDR3: CASSPNQRAGGDTQYF. CDR3 DNA: TGCGCCAGCAGCCCGAATCAGCGGGCGGGAGGGGATACGCAGTATTTT. The V call is TRBV5-1, the J call TRBJ2-3; TRBD2 aligns across 9 bases. From germline, CDR1 is SGHRS and CDR2 YFSETQ. The CDR3 has 16 residues. Losses at the gene ends were 4 bases for V and 6 bases for J; bases not matched to a gene: 12.

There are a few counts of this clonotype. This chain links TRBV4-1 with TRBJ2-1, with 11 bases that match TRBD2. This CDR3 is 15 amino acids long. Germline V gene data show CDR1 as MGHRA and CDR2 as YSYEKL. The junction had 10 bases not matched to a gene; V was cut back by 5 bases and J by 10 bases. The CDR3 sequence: CASSARSGGASEQFF. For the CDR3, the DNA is TGCGCCAGCAGCGCCCGTAGCGGGGGGGCCTCCGAGCAGTTCTTC.